These 16 T cell receptor beta chains were sequenced from one sample in a study of blood T cell repertoires in COVID-19. The assay was immunoSEQ multiplex PCR, and TCRdb's table has in-frame clones only and misses some. The data contain approximately 120,000 clones, 75% to 90% of them singletons. The sequencing input was peripheral blood. The receptor set was obtained from an elderly woman with COVID-19, enrolled during active disease.

V is TRBV9 and J is TRBJ2-1; 14 positions match TRBD2. J lost 7 bases, V lost 0 bases, and 3 bases had no gene match. This CDR3 is 16 amino acids long. Germline CDR1 SGDLS, CDR2 YYNGEE. The CDR3 loop is CASSVGTSGRWNEQFF. The CDR3, as DNA: TGTGCCAGCAGCGTAGGGACTAGCGGGAGGTGGAATGAGCAGTTCTTC. Full variable domain (outside the CDR3, taken from reference TRBV9 and TRBJ2-1): DSGVTQTPKHLITATGQRVTLRCSPRSGDLSVYWYQQSLDQGLQFLIQYYNGEERAKGNILERFSAQQFPDLHSELNLSSLELGDSALYFCASSVGTSGRWNEQFFGPGTRLTVL.

V usage is TRBV7-2 and J usage is TRBJ1-5, with D perhaps matching TRBD1 (5 bases). The V end lost 2 bases, the J end lost 4 bases, and 12 bases lay between the germline ends. The CDR3 extends over 15 amino acids. CDR1 is SGHTA, CDR2 FQGNSA, per germline. In DNA, the CDR3 is TGTGCCAGCAGCTTATCCGCGGGGGAAAATCAGCCCCAGCATTTT. Its protein product is CASSLSAGENQPQHF.

The chain uses TRBV9 and TRBJ2-2; D uncertain. The CDR3 spans 15 residues. Trimming pared 0 bases from V and 2 bases from J, leaving 8 bases between. Germline values: CDR1 SGDLS, CDR2 YYNGEE. The CDR3 DNA reads TGTGCCAGCAGCGTAGATGCACACAACACCGGGGAGCTGTTTTTT. It encodes CASSVDAHNTGELFF.

V and J are TRBV7-2 and TRBJ2-2, with TRBD2 matching 7 bases. From germline, CDR1 is SGHTA and CDR2 FQGNSA. The trim removed 3 bases at V and 4 bases at J, leaving 5 bases unmatched. The CDR3 loop spans 15 amino acids. The CDR3 DNA follows: TGTGCCAGCAGCTTCGGGGGACTACCCACCGGGGAGCTGTTTTTT. This translates into CASSFGGLPTGELFF.

As to this clone: Other DNA variants within this sample encode the same CDR3. This chain uses TRBV6-5 with TRBJ1-1; 8 nucleotides match TRBD1. Trimming cost V 2 bases and J 2 bases; bases outside gene matches: 1. The CDR3 contains 14 residues. Germline loops: CDR1 MNHEY, CDR2 SVGAGI. The CDR3 reads CASSYGQGNTEAFF. The CDR3 DNA sequence: TGTGCCAGCAGTTACGGACAGGGAAACACTGAAGCTTTCTTT.

The chain joins TRBV2 to TRBJ1-1; no clear D gene. The CDR3 runs 13 residues. Germline loops: CDR1 SNHLY, CDR2 FYNNEI. V was clipped by 6 bases and J by 3 bases, with 11 bases between them. The CDR3 spells CASRAPSHTEAFF. For the CDR3, the DNA is TGTGCCAGCAGAGCCCCTTCCCACACTGAAGCTTTCTTT.

This clone was counted a few times. The rearrangement uses TRBV27 and TRBJ1-5; D is ambiguous. Germline V gene sequence: CDR1 MNHEY, CDR2 SMNVEV (reference sequence). The V end lost 5 bases, the J end lost 10 bases, and 18 bases lay between the germline ends. The CDR3 covers 14 residues. The CDR3 spells CASSMRHPLVPQHF. The DNA for the CDR3 is TGTGCCAGCAGTATGAGACATCCTTTGGTTCCCCAGCATTTT.

The table lists this clone with a few counts. CDR3 region: CASSTGVVGRSTGELFF. CDR3 in DNA: TGTGCCAGTAGTACAGGGGTGGTGGGACGAAGCACCGGGGAGCTGTTTTTT. The J gene is TRBJ2-2, the V gene TRBV19, with a tentative D call TRBD1 (6 bases). The CDR3 loop spans 17 amino acids. Looked up from germline, CDR1 is LNHDA and CDR2 is SQIVND (reference sequence). Trimming removed 4 bases from V and 4 bases from J, with 19 bases in between.

This rearrangement joins TRBV14 to TRBJ1-2, with TRBD1 matching 7 bases. CDR1 is SGHDN, CDR2 FVKESK, per germline. Trimming at V came to 8 bases and at J to 3 bases, leaving 3 bases not matched to a gene. The CDR3 covers 12 residues. The CDR3 nucleotides are TGTGCCAGCTCCGGGACAGACTATGGCTACACCTTC. It yields the protein CASSGTDYGYTF.

This clone came up once. The chain links TRBV4-3 to TRBJ2-7, with D unresolved. Germline V gene lookup returns CDR1 LGHNA and CDR2 YSLEER. V lost 3 bases to trimming and J lost 3 bases, with 9 bases between them. This CDR3 comprises 13 residues. For the CDR3, the DNA is TGCGCCAGCAGCCAGGCCCCAAACTACGAGCAGTACTTC. Translation gives CASSQAPNYEQYF.

CDR3 region: CASSRLAPAYNEQFF. CDR3 DNA sequence: TGTGCCAGTAGTCGACTAGCGCCTGCCTACAATGAGCAGTTCTTC. This chain uses TRBV19 with TRBJ2-1; TRBD2 agrees at 8 bases. Per germline, CDR1 LNHDA and CDR2 SQIVND (reference sequence). There are 15 residues in the CDR3. V was pared by 5 bases and J by 2 bases, with 5 bases of the junction left unmatched.

This sequence joins TRBV7-2 and TRBJ1-2; no clear D. Trimming stripped 5 bases from V and 2 bases from J, with 12 bases between. Germline V gives CDR1 SGHTA, CDR2 FQGNSA. There are 14 residues in the CDR3. The CDR3 coding sequence is TGTGCCAGCAGCCCCATCGGAGACAACTATGGCTACACCTTC. This gives the protein CASSPIGDNYGYTF.

The CDR3 DNA is TGTGCCAGCAGCTTAGTGACGGGACTAGCGGGAGGCCGGGCCTACGAGCAGTACTTC. Translation gives CASSLVTGLAGGRAYEQYF. The gene calls are TRBV7-2 and TRBJ2-7; 15 bases match TRBD2. The germline V gene has CDR1 SGHTA and CDR2 FQGNSA. The CDR3 spans 19 residues. V lost 1 base, J lost 2 bases, and 9 bases stayed unmatched. The whole variable domain, filled in from reference TRBV7-2 and TRBJ2-7, reads GAGVSQSPSNKVTEKGKDVELRCDPISGHTALYWYRQSLGQGLEFLIYFQGNSAPDKSGLPSDRFSAERTGGSVSTLTIQRTQQEDSAVYLCASSLVTGLAGGRAYEQYFGPGTRLTVT.

This sequence joins TRBV4-3 and TRBJ1-2, with D possibly matching TRBD1 (6 bases). The germline CDR1 and CDR2 sequences are LGHNA and YSLEER. This CDR3 region has 13 residues. V dropped 4 bases and J dropped 3 bases, with 9 bases sitting between them. The CDR3 bases are TGCGCCAGCAGCCGACAGGTAGACTATGGCTACACCTTC. Residues: CASSRQVDYGYTF.

The chain uses TRBV2 and TRBJ2-7; D possibly corresponds to TRBD2 (5 bases). This CDR3 has 14 residues. V was cut by 1 base and J by 7 bases, with 14 bases left in between. Looked up from germline, CDR1 is SNHLY and CDR2 is FYNNEI. For the CDR3, the DNA is TGTGCCAGCAGTGAAGAGTTTGGAGGTGGGGAGCAGTACTTC. Protein sequence: CASSEEFGGGEQYF.

The J gene is TRBJ1-3, the V gene TRBV12-3 or TRBV12-4; D is undetermined. This CDR3 has 13 amino acids. The V and J ends lost 2 bases and 2 bases respectively, with 4 bases between them. CDR3 nucleotides: TGTGCCAGCAGTTTACAGGCTGGAAACACCATATATTTT. This translates into CASSLQAGNTIYF.